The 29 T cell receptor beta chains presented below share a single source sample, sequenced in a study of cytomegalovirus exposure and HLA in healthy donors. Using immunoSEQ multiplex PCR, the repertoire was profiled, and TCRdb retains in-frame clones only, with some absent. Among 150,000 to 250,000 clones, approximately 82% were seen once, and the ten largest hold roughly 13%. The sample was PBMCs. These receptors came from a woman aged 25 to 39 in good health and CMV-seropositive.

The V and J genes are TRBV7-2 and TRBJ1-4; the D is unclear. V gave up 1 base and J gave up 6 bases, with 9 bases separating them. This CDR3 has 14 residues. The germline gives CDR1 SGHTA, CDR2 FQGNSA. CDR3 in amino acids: CASSLDSRDEKLFF. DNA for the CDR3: TGTGCCAGCAGCTTAGACTCCCGGGATGAAAAACTGTTTTTT.

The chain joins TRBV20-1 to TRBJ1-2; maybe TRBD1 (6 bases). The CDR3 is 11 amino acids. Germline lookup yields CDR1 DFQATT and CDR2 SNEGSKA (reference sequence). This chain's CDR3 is CSDETGHGYTF. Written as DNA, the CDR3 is TGCAGCGACGAGACAGGACATGGCTACACCTTC.

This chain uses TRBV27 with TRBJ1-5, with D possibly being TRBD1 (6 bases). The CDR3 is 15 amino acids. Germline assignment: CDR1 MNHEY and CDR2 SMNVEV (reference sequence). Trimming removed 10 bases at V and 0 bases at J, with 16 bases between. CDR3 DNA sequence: TGTGCCAACCATAAGACAGGACCTAGCAATCAGCCCCAGCATTTT. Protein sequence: CANHKTGPSNQPQHF.

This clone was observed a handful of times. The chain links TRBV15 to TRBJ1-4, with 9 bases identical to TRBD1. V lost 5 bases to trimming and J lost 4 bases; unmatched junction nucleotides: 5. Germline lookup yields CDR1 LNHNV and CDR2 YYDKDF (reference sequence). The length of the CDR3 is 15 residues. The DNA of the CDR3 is TGTGCCACCAGCGAGGGACAGGGAAATAATGAAAAACTGTTTTTT. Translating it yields CATSEGQGNNEKLFF.

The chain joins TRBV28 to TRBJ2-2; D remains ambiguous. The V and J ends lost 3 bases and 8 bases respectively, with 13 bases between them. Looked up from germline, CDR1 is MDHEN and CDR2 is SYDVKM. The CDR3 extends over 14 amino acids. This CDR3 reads CASSLLNLPGELFF. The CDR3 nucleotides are TGTGCCAGCAGTTTGTTAAACCTACCGGGGGAGCTGTTTTTT.

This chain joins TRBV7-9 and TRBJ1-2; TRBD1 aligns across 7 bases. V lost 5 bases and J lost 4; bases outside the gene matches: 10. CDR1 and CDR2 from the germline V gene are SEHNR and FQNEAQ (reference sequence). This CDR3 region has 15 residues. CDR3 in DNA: TGTGCCAGCAGCCTAGACAGGGACCGCGGCTATGGCTACACCTTC. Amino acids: CASSLDRDRGYGYTF.

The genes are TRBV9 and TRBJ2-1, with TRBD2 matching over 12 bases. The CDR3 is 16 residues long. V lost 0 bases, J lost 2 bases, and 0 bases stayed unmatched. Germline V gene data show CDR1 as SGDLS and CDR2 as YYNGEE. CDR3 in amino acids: CASSVGLAGAYNEQFF. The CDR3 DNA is TGTGCCAGCAGCGTAGGACTAGCGGGGGCCTACAATGAGCAGTTCTTC.

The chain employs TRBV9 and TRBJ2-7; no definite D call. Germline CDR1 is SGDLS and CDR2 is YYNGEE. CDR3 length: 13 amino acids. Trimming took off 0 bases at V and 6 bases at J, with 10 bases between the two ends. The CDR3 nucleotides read TGTGCCAGCAGCGTAGGCGACTCCCGCGAGCAGTACTTC. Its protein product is CASSVGDSREQYF.

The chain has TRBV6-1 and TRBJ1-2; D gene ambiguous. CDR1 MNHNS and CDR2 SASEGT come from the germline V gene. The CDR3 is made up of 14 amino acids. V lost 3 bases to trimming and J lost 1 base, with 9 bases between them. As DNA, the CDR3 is TGTGCCAGCAGTGATTCCCAAAATAACTATGGCTACACCTTC. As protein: CASSDSQNNYGYTF.

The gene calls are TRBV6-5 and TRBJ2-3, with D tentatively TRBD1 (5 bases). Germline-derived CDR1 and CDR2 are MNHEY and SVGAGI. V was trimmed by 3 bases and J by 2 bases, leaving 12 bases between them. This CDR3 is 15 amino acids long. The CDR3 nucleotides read TGTGCCAGCAGTTATGGACAACCCTTCACAGATACGCAGTATTTT. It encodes CASSYGQPFTDTQYF.

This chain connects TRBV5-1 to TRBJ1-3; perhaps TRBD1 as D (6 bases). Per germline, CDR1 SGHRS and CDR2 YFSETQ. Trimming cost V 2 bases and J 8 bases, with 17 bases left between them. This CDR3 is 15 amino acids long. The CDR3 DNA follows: TGCGCCAGCAGCTTCGACCGACAGGTCGGTGACACCATATATTTT. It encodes CASSFDRQVGDTIYF.

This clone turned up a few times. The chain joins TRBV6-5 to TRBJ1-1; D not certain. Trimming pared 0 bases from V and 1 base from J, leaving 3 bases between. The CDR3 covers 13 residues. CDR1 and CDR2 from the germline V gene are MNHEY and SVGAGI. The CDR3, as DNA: TGTGCCAGCAGTTACTCCCAGAACACTGAAGCTTTCTTT. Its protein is CASSYSQNTEAFF.

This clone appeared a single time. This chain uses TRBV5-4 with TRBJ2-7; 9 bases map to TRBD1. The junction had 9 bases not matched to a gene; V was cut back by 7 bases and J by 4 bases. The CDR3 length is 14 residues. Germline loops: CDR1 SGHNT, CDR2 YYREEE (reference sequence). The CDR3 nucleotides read TGTGCCAGCCGAATCCGGGACAGGGAGTACGAGCAGTACTTC. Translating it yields CASRIRDREYEQYF.

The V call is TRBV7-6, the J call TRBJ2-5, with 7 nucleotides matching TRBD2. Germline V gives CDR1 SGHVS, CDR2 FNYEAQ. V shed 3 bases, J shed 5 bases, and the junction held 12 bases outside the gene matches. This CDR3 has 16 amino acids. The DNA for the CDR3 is TGTGCCAGCAGCTTCCTCGCGGCGGGAGTCGGGGAGACCCAGTACTTC. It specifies CASSFLAAGVGETQYF.

CDR3 sequence (DNA): TGTGCCAGCAGTGTAGATCAGGGGGACAGCTATGGCTACACCTTC. It translates to CASSVDQGDSYGYTF. This rearrangement joins TRBV2 to TRBJ1-2, with 7 bases aligning to TRBD1. The junction had 9 bases not matched to a gene; V was cut back by 4 bases and J by 4 bases. In germline, CDR1 is SNHLY, CDR2 FYNNEI. CDR3 length: 15 amino acids. Filled out from reference TRBV2 and TRBJ1-2, the complete variable domain reads EPEVTQTPSHQVTQMGQEVILRCVPISNHLYFYWYRQILGQKVEFLVSFYNNEISEKSEIFDDQFSVERPDGSNFTLKIRSTKLEDSAMYFCASSVDQGDSYGYTFGSGTRLTVV.

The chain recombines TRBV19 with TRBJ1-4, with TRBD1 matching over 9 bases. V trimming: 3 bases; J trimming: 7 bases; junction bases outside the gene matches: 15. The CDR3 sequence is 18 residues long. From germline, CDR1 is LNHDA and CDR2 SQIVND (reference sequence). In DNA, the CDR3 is TGTGCCAGTAGTATTCGTGGAAAGAGGGGACAGGGCGGTGAAAAACTGTTTTTT. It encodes CASSIRGKRGQGGEKLFF.

CDR3: CASSQDRQANEQFF. The CDR3 DNA reads TGCGCCAGCAGCCAAGATAGGCAGGCAAATGAGCAGTTCTTC. The V and J genes are TRBV4-1 and TRBJ2-1; D gene uncertain. The germline CDR1 and CDR2 sequences are MGHRA and YSYEKL. V lost 0 bases and J 7 bases, leaving 10 bases between the germline ends. This CDR3 is 14 amino acids long.

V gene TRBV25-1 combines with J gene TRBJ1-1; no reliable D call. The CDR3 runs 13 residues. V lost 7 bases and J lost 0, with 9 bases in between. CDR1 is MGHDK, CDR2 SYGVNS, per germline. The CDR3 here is CASNSQMNTEAFF. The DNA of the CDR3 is TGTGCCAGCAATAGCCAGATGAACACTGAAGCTTTCTTT. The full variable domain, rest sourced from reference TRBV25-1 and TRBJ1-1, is EADIYQTPRYLVIGTGKKITLECSQTMGHDKMYWYQQDPGMELHLIHYSYGVNSTEKGDLSSESTVSRIRTEHFPLTLESARPSHTSQYLCASNSQMNTEAFFGQGTRLTVV.

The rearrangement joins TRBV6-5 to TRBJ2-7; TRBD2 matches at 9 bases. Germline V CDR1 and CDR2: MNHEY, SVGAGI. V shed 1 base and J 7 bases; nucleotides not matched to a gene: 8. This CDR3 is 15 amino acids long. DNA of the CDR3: TGTGCCAGCAGTTACTTCGTAGCGGGAGTGGGGGAGCAGTACTTC. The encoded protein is CASSYFVAGVGEQYF.

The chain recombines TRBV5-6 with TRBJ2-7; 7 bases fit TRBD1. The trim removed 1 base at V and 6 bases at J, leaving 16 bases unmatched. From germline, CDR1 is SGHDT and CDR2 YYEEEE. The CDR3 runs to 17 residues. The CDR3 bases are TGTGCCAGCAGCTTGAGTCCCCCGGGACAGATCCTGACCGAGCAGTACTTC. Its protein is CASSLSPPGQILTEQYF.

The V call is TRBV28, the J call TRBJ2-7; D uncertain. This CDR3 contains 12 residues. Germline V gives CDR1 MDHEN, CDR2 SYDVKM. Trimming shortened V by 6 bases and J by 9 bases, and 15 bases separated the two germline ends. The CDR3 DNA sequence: TGTGCCAGCAGATCCCTCATTTCGGGGCAGTACTTC. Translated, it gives CASRSLISGQYF.

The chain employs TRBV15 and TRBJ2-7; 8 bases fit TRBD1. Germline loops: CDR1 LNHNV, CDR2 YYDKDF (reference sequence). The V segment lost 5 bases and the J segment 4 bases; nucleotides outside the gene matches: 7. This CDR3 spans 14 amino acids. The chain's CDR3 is CATSPIRGPYEQYF. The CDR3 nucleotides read TGTGCCACCAGCCCGATCAGGGGGCCATACGAGCAGTACTTC.

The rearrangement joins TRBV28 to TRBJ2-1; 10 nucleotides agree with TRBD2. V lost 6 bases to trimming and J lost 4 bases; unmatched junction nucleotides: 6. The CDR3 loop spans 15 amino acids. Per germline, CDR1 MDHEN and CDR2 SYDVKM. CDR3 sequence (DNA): TGTGCCAGCAGACTAGCGGGGCATTCTTACAATGAGCAGTTCTTC. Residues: CASRLAGHSYNEQFF.

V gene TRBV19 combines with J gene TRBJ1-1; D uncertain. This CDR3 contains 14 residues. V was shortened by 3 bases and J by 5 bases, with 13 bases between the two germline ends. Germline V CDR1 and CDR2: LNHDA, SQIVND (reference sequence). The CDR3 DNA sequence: TGTGCCAGTAGTATCAAGGGAGAAGGAACTGAAGCTTTCTTT. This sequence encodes CASSIKGEGTEAFF.

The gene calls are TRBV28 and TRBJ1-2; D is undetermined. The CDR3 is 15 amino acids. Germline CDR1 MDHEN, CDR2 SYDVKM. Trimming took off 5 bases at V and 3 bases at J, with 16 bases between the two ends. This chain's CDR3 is CASSPPKRRHYGYTF. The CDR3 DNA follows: TGTGCCAGCAGTCCTCCAAAGCGGAGGCACTATGGCTACACCTTC.

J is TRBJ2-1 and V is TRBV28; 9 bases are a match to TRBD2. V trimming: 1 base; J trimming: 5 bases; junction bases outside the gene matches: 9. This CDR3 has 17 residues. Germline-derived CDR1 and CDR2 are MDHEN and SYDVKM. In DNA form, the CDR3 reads TGTGCCAGCAGTTTATCAATAACTAGCGGGCTACACAATGAGCAGTTCTTC. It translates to CASSLSITSGLHNEQFF.

The CDR3 sequence: CASSYVQGTMNTEAFF. The CDR3 bases are TGTGCCAGCAGTTACGTCCAGGGTACGATGAACACTGAAGCTTTCTTT. The chain is built from TRBV6-5 and TRBJ1-1; TRBD1 is a possible D gene (5 bases). The CDR3 consists of 16 residues. CDR1 is MNHEY and CDR2 is SVGAGI in the germline V gene. V dropped 2 bases and J dropped 0 bases, with 13 bases sitting between them.

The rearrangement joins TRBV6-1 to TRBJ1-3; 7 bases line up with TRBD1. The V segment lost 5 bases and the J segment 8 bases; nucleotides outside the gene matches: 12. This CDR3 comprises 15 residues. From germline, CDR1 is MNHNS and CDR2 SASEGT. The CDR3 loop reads CASSSGQLIGYTIYF. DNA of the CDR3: TGTGCCAGCAGTTCGGGACAGTTAATTGGGTACACCATATATTTT.

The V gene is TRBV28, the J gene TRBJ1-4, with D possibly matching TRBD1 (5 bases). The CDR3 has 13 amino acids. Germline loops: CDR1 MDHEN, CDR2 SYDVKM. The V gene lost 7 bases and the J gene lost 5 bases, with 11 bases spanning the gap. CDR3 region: CASNPGGNEKLFF. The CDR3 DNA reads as TGTGCCAGCAATCCCGGGGGAAATGAAAAACTGTTTTTT.